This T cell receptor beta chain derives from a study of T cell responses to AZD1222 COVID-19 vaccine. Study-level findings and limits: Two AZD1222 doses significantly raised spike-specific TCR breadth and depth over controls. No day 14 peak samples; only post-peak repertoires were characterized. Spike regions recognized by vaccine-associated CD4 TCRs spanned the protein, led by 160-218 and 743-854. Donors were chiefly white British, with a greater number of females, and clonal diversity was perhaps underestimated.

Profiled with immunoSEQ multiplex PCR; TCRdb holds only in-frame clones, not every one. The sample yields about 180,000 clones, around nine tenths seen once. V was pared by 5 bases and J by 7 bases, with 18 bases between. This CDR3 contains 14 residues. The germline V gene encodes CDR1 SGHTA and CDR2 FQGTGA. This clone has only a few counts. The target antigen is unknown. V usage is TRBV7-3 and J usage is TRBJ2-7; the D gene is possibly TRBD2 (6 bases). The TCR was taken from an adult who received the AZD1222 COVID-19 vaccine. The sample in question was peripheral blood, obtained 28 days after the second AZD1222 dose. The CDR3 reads CASSLQLASGEQYF. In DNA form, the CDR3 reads TGTGCCAGCAGCCTACAACTAGCCAGCGGAGAGCAGTACTTC.